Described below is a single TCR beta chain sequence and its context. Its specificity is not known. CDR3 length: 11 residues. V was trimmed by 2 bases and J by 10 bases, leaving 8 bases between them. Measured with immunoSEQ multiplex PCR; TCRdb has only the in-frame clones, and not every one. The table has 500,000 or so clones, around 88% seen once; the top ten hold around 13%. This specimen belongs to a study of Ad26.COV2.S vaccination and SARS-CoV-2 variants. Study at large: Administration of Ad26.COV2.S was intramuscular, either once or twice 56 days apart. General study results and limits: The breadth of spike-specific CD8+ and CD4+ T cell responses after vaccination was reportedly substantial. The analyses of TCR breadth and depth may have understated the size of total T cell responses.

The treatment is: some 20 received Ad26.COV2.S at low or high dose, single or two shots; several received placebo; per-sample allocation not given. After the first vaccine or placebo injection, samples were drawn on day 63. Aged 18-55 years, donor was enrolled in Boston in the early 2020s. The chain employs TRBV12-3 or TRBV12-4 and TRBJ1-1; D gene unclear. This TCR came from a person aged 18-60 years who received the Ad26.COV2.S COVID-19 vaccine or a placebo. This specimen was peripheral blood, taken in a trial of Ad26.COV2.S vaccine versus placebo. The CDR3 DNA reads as TGTGCCAGCAGTTTACAGGCCCGAGCTTTCTTT. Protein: CASSLQARAFF.